A single T cell receptor beta chain is shown here with its context. Assay: immunoSEQ multiplex PCR; the TCRdb copy retains only in-frame clones and omits some. Here the sample spans around 140,000 clones, roughly 86% being singletons. Germline V gives CDR1 SGHRS, CDR2 YFSETQ. CDR3 length: 14 amino acids. The V end lost 5 bases, the J end lost 5 bases, and 13 bases lay between the germline ends. The data stem from a study of blood T cell repertoires in COVID-19. This TCR was sampled from a man between 65 and 79 years old with acute or convalescent COVID-19. This sequence joins TRBV5-1 and TRBJ1-4, with D possibly matching TRBD1 (6 bases). What was sequenced was peripheral blood. The CDR3 loop is CASRPGEPNEKLFF. The CDR3 DNA is TGCGCCAGCAGACCAGGGGAACCCAATGAAAAACTGTTTTTT.